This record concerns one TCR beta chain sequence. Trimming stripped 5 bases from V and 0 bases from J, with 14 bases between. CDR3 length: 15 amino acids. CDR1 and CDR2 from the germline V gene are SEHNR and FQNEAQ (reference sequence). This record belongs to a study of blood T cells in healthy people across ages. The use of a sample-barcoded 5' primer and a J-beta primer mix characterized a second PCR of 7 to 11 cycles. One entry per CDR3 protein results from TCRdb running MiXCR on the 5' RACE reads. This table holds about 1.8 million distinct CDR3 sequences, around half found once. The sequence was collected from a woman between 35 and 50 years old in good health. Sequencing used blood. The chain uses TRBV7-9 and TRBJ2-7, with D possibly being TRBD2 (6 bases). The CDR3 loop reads CASSGQTRSSYEQYF. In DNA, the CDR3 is TGTGCCAGCAGCGGCCAGACTAGGAGCTCCTACGAGCAGTACTTC.